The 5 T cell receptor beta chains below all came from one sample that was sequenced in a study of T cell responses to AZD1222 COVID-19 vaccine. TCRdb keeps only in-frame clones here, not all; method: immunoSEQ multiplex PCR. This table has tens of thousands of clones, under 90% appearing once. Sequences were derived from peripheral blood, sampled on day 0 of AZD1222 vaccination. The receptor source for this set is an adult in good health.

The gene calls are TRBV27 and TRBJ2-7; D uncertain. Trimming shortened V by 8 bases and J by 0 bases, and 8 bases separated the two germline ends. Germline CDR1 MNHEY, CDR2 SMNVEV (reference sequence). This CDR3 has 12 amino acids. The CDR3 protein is CASRADSYEQYF. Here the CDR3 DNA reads TGTGCCAGCCGGGCTGACTCCTACGAGCAGTACTTC.

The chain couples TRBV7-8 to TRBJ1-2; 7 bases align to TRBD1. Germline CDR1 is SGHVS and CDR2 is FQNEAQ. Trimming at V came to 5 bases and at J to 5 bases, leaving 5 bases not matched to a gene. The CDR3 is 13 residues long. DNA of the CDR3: TGTGCCAGCAGCCGTCGACAGGGTTATGGCTACACCTTC. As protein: CASSRRQGYGYTF.

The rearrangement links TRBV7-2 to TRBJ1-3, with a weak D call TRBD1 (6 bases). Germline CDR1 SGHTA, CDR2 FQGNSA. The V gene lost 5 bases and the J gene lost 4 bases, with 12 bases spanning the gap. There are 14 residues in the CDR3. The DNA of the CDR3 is TGTGCCAGCAGCCAAGGGACACCCGGAAACACCATATATTTT. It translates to CASSQGTPGNTIYF.

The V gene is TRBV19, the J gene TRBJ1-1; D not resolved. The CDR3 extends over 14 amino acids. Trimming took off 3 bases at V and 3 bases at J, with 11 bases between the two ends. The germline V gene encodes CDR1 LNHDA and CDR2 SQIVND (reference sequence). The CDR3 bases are TGTGCCAGTAGTATGACGGGCCTGTACACTGAAGCTTTCTTT. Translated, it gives CASSMTGLYTEAFF.

The CDR3 reads CASSIDRTSLDTQYF. Written as DNA, the CDR3 is TGTGCCAGTAGTATCGATCGGACTTCGTTGGATACGCAGTATTTT. The chain joins TRBV19 to TRBJ2-3, with D perhaps matching TRBD2 (5 bases). Looked up from germline, CDR1 is LNHDA and CDR2 is SQIVND (reference sequence). The V and J ends lost 3 bases and 6 bases respectively, with 16 bases between them. The CDR3 contains 15 residues.